This TCR beta chain came from a study of cytomegalovirus exposure and HLA in healthy donors. The PCR employed 60 Vbeta primers together with 13 Jbeta primers. The assay was immunoSEQ multiplex PCR, and TCRdb's table has in-frame clones only and misses some. The sample yields about 52,000 clones, around 72% seen once. The CDR3 contains 14 residues. The germline V gene has CDR1 MRHNA and CDR2 SNTAGT. V gave up 8 bases and J gave up 5 bases; unmatched junction bases: 7. Material for sequencing was PBMCs. V is TRBV6-4 and J is TRBJ2-2; 8 positions agree with TRBD2. This receptor was obtained from a man younger than 35 in good health and CMV-seronegative. CDR3 protein: CASREGLRTGELFF. The CDR3 DNA reads as TGTGCCAGCCGGGAGGGCCTTCGGACCGGGGAGCTGTTTTTT.